The rows below give T cell receptor beta chains drawn from one sample of a study of cytomegalovirus exposure and HLA in healthy donors. The method was immunoSEQ multiplex PCR; TCRdb's version includes in-frame clones alone and lacks a portion of them. Counted here are hundreds of thousands of clones, 80% to 90% occurring once; the ten biggest clones make up under 0.9%. The sequenced sample consisted of PBMCs. These receptors all stem from a woman between 18 and 29 years old in good health and CMV-seronegative. Each CDR3 is given with its conserved first and last residue.

TRBJ1-2	TRBV11-2	CASSLTVGGYTF
TRBJ2-5	TRBV28	CASTPSGRARETQYF
TRBJ2-7	TRBV28	CATLYPGHNPEQYF
TRBJ2-5	TRBV5-1	CAIAAGAQYF
TRBJ1-2	TRBV7-8	CASSPGRTANYGYTF
TRBJ2-7	TRBV4-1	CASSQGNRASRGEQYF
TRBJ2-5	TRBV5-1	CASSKGQGGSETQYF
TRBJ2-1	TRBV7-9	CASSVPPGIAGSNEQFF
TRBJ1-2	TRBV4-1	CASSISGTGISYGYTF
TRBJ2-7	TRBV29-1	CSVEGYGLAGGYEQYF
TRBJ2-7	TRBV5-1	CASSISGASSYEQYF
TRBJ2-1	TRBV5-4	CASGPILGTSGRNEQFF
TRBJ1-2	TRBV28	CASTLPGGVGYTF
TRBJ2-1	TRBV15	CATSRTTSGPYNEQFF
TRBJ2-3	TRBV27	CASSLQSGDTQYF
TRBJ2-1	TRBV7-8	CASSPPGSGREDEQFF
TRBJ1-2	TRBV9	CASSGRDRVFSSDGYTF
TRBJ2-7	TRBV20-1	CSAINRVEQYF
TRBJ2-2	TRBV20-1	CSVSSSGELFF
TRBJ1-2	TRBV9	CASSPAGDYGYTF
TRBJ2-1	TRBV9	CASSGFSGRATEQFF
TRBJ2-1	TRBV19	CASSIDSEREQFF
TRBJ2-5	TRBV2	CASGGGLVTQYF
TRBJ2-4	TRBV27	CASSGTSGSLAKNIQYF
TRBJ2-5	TRBV11-3	CASSARTGSLGETQYF
TRBJ2-1	TRBV6-1	CASTSRGHEQFF
TRBJ1-2	TRBV28	CASSPFASGGAYYGYTF
TRBJ2-7	TRBV7-9	CASSLARGSSNEQYF
TRBJ1-6	TRBV15	CATSRDREEGSPLHF
TRBJ2-1	TRBV5-5	CASALGGYNEQFF